These 3 T cell receptor beta chains came from one sample sequenced in a study of shared clonotypes between healthy human individuals. Repertoires were generated with immunoSEQ multiplex PCR, while TCRdb's copy carries only in-frame clones and drops some. The sample carries some 200,000 clones, around 93% recorded once. The sample consisted of naive CD4+ T cells sorted from blood. Subset indicated: CD45RA+ positively selected. The receptors stem from a woman younger than 45 in good health.

The genes are TRBV27 and TRBJ2-1; 8 positions agree with TRBD2. Germline V gene lookup returns CDR1 MNHEY and CDR2 SMNVEV (reference sequence). The CDR3 length is 14 residues. The junction had 7 bases not matched to a gene; V was cut back by 6 bases and J by 6 bases. The CDR3 sequence: CASRYSGIINEQFF. In DNA form, the CDR3 reads TGTGCCAGCAGATATAGCGGGATTATCAATGAGCAGTTCTTC.

The genes are TRBV7-9 and TRBJ1-1, with 8 bases aligning to TRBD1. This CDR3 region has 12 residues. Germline lookup yields CDR1 SEHNR and CDR2 FQNEAQ (reference sequence). The ends lost 5 bases at V and 10 bases at J; junction bases unmatched: 6. CDR3 sequence reads: CASSRADRGAFF. In DNA, the CDR3 is TGTGCCAGCAGCCGGGCTGACAGGGGAGCTTTCTTT.

The rearrangement links TRBV5-8 to TRBJ2-7; 10 bases line up with TRBD2. This CDR3 spans 15 amino acids. CDR1 SGHTS and CDR2 YDEGEE come from the germline V gene. J gave up 2 bases and V 4 bases, and 6 bases lay outside the gene matches. The chain's CDR3 is CASSPGLAITYEQYF. CDR3 nucleotides: TGTGCCAGCAGCCCGGGACTAGCGATAACCTACGAGCAGTACTTC.